Sequencing of this T cell receptor beta chain was carried out in a study of cytomegalovirus exposure and HLA in healthy donors. Regarding the study as a whole: Within the approximately 130 validation repertoires, first-cohort TCR clusters tended to co-occur, according to a later analysis. A classifier reportedly called cytomegalovirus status with high sensitivity and specificity. Altogether, 150 to 200 TCR beta chains were recorded as cytomegalovirus-associated.

The method was immunoSEQ multiplex PCR; TCRdb's version includes in-frame clones alone and lacks a portion of them. The table has over 200,000 clones, roughly 84% seen once; the top ten hold 2%. On this clone itself: Its antigen is unidentified.

CDR1 is SQVTM and CDR2 is ANQGSEA in the germline V gene. The CDR3 loop spans 17 amino acids. The trim removed 1 base at V and 0 bases at J, leaving 8 bases unmatched. The chain uses TRBV29-1 and TRBJ2-3; 9 nucleotides agree with TRBD1. The sample was PBMCs. This clonotype was sampled from a woman between 18 and 30 years old in good health and CMV-seropositive. DNA of the CDR3: TGCAGCGTTGAAGCTGGACAGGGGCCTCTTAGCACAGATACGCAGTATTTT. This gives the protein CSVEAGQGPLSTDTQYF.